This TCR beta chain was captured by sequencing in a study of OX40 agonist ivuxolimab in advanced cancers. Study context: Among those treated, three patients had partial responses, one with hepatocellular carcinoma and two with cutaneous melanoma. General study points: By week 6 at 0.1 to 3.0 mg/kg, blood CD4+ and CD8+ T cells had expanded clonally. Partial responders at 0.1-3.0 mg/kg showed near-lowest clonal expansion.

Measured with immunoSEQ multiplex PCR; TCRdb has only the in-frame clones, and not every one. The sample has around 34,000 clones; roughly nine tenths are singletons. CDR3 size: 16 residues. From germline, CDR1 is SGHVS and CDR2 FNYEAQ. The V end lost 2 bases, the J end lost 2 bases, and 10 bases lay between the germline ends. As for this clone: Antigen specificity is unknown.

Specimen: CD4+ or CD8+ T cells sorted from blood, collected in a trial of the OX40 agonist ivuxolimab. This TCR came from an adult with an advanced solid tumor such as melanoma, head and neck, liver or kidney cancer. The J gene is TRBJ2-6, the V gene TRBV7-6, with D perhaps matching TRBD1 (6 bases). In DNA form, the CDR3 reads TGTGCCAGCAGCTTAACAGGGTCTGCTGGGGCCAACGTCCTGACTTTC. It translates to CASSLTGSAGANVLTF. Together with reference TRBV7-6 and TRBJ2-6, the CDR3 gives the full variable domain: GAGVSQSPRYKVTKRGQDVALRCDPISGHVSLYWYRQALGQGPEFLTYFNYEAQQDKSGLPNDRFSAERPEGSISTLTIQRTEQRDSAMYRCASSLTGSAGANVLTFGAGSRLTVL.